This is a list of T cell receptor beta chains from one sample in a study of CXCR3-negative and CXCR3-positive naive CD8 T cells. TCRdb re-analyzed the 5' RACE reads; it lists each CDR3 protein once, without DNA. This repertoire includes thousands of distinct CDR3 sequences. Material: naive CXCR3- CD8+ T cells from blood. Every receptor here comes from a human donor in good health. Some clones in this sample may be carry-over from other donors' samples. Both conserved end residues are part of each CDR3. Clone size, where shown, is once, few, many, or a class for clones that have expanded.

cdr3_aa | clone_size | j_call | v_call
CSVQTGQDYGYTF | medium-sized | TRBJ1-2 | TRBV29-1
CASSILGGTNYEQYF | - | TRBJ2-7 | TRBV19
CASRPFVVAGALAGANVLTF | - | TRBJ2-6 | TRBV5-1
CASRDNEAGYEQYF | medium-sized | TRBJ2-7 | TRBV27
CSVLDPGNYEQYF | - | TRBJ2-7 | TRBV29-1
CASSRGRMNTEAFF | - | TRBJ1-1 | TRBV14
CSGQQGSETQYF | medium-sized | TRBJ2-5 | TRBV29-1
CASSLTQGNEQFF | - | TRBJ2-1 | TRBV3-1
CSVGGWEWNEQYF | - | TRBJ2-7 | TRBV29-1
CASSPYPGELFF | - | TRBJ2-2 | TRBV7-2
CASSFSLRGTTDTQYF | medium-sized | TRBJ2-3 | TRBV5-1
CASSLTSQTRDEQYF | medium-sized | TRBJ2-7 | TRBV28
CASYSGTGDYEQYF | - | TRBJ2-7 | TRBV5-1
CASSIGGGGDSYEQYF | - | TRBJ2-7 | TRBV21-1
CAISESGGEDTEAFF | - | TRBJ1-1 | TRBV10-3
CASGTGVSSYEQYF | medium-sized | TRBJ2-7 | TRBV9
CASEGLADTQYF | - | TRBJ2-3 | TRBV11-2
CASSLREPQHF | medium-sized | TRBJ1-5 | TRBV28
CASSLDLGVANTGELFF | medium-sized | TRBJ2-2 | TRBV5-5
CASSPEAYSYEQYF | medium-sized | TRBJ2-7 | TRBV5-1
CASSLDSYYEQYF | - | TRBJ2-7 | TRBV7-6
CSARLGTPSYNEQFF | - | TRBJ2-1 | TRBV20-1
CSVEQSTGELFF | - | TRBJ2-2 | TRBV29-1
CSVDQGLAYGYTF | medium-sized | TRBJ1-2 | TRBV29-1
CASSHLAGGGSYEQYF | medium-sized | TRBJ2-7 | TRBV7-9
CSVSTNTEAFF | medium-sized | TRBJ1-1 | TRBV29-1
CASSLEVGTGLTISSYEQYF | medium-sized | TRBJ2-7 | TRBV28
CASSNPGLPAHTQYF | - | TRBJ2-3 | TRBV12-3/TRBV12-4
CASRQIAEAFF | medium-sized | TRBJ1-1 | TRBV28
CSVISGYNEQFF | - | TRBJ2-1 | TRBV29-1
CASSPYAPDTNPDTQYF | - | TRBJ2-3 | TRBV6-5
CASSLNPDRQETQYF | - | TRBJ2-5 | TRBV7-3
CASSLLGGQQETQYF | medium-sized | TRBJ2-5 | TRBV7-3
CSVEPDTEAFF | - | TRBJ1-1 | TRBV29-1
CASSYPGHGYF | medium-sized | TRBJ2-5 | TRBV6-2/TRBV6-3
CASSKPGPSTDTQYF | medium-sized | TRBJ2-3 | TRBV5-5
CASSPRDSPHPGELFF | - | TRBJ2-2 | TRBV27
CASRGTGSTSTDTQYF | - | TRBJ2-3 | TRBV12-3/TRBV12-4